Shown below are 11 T cell receptor beta chains from a single sample sequenced in a study of blood T cell repertoires in COVID-19. Profiling relied on immunoSEQ multiplex PCR, and the TCRdb table lists in-frame clones only, not all of them. The data show about 47,000 clones, approximately 90% seen once. Sequencing used peripheral blood. The receptors here all came from a man in his sixties with active COVID-19.

V and J are TRBV2 and TRBJ1-1; 9 bases map to TRBD1. V lost 5 bases to trimming and J lost 1 base; unmatched junction nucleotides: 2. From germline, CDR1 is SNHLY and CDR2 FYNNEI. This CDR3 is 14 amino acids long. The CDR3 DNA follows: TGTGCCAGCAGTACAGGGGGCTCGAACACTGAAGCTTTCTTT. Amino acids: CASSTGGSNTEAFF. Looking up the rest from reference TRBV2 and TRBJ1-1 gives the full variable domain: EPEVTQTPSHQVTQMGQEVILRCVPISNHLYFYWYRQILGQKVEFLVSFYNNEISEKSEIFDDQFSVERPDGSNFTLKIRSTKLEDSAMYFCASSTGGSNTEAFFGQGTRLTVV.

There are many counts of this clone. Other nucleotide sequences in the sample specify the same CDR3. This rearrangement joins TRBV5-6 to TRBJ2-7, with D tentatively TRBD1 (6 bases). CDR1 is SGHDT and CDR2 is YYEEEE in the germline V gene. The CDR3 is made up of 14 amino acids. Trimming took off 0 bases at V and 2 bases at J, with 9 bases between the two ends. CDR3 loop: CASSLGGDTYEQYF. In DNA, the CDR3 is TGTGCCAGCAGCTTGGGTGGGGACACCTACGAGCAGTACTTC.

V is TRBV6-2 or TRBV6-3 and J is TRBJ2-5, with TRBD2 matching 14 bases. Germline V gene data show CDR1 as MNHEY and CDR2 as SVGEGT. The CDR3 totals 16 residues. The V gene end was trimmed by 5 bases and the J gene end by 4 bases; junction bases not matched to a gene: 6. CDR3 DNA sequence: TGTGCCAGCAGTCGAAGGACTAGCGGGGGGTTAGAGACCCAGTACTTC. Protein sequence: CASSRRTSGGLETQYF.

The chain recombines TRBV27 with TRBJ2-2, with D perhaps TRBD1 (6 bases). The germline V and J ends were trimmed by 2 bases and 5 bases, with 18 bases remaining between them. This CDR3 comprises 17 residues. The germline V gene encodes CDR1 MNHEY and CDR2 SMNVEV (reference sequence). Written as DNA, the CDR3 is TGTGCCAGCAGTTTAGGCGAGCGTGGGGGCGGGACCGGGGAGCTGTTTTTT. This encodes CASSLGERGGGTGELFF.

V usage is TRBV5-8 and J usage is TRBJ2-5, with TRBD2 identical over 8 bases. V lost 4 bases, J lost 1 base, and 9 bases stayed unmatched. The CDR3 spans 16 residues. The germline gives CDR1 SGHTS, CDR2 YDEGEE. Here the CDR3 reads CASSRGGQAGQETQYF. The DNA of the CDR3 is TGTGCCAGCAGCCGGGGGGGCCAGGCGGGCCAAGAGACCCAGTACTTC.

The genes are TRBV6-2 or TRBV6-3 and TRBJ2-7; the match to TRBD2 covers 10 bases. Germline lookup yields CDR1 MNHEY and CDR2 SVGEGT. The J segment lost 6 bases and the V segment lost 5 bases, leaving 10 bases of the junction unmatched. This CDR3 is 15 amino acids long. CDR3 residues: CASSKPLAGVPEQYF. The DNA for the CDR3 is TGTGCCAGCAGTAAACCCCTAGCGGGGGTGCCCGAGCAGTACTTC.

CDR3 sequence reads: CASSSRAGGTNEQFF. The CDR3 nucleotides are TGTGCCAGCAGCTCCCGAGCGGGAGGGACGAATGAGCAGTTCTTC. The chain uses TRBV11-2 and TRBJ2-1, with 10 bases that match TRBD2. V dropped 4 bases and J dropped 7; count of bases not matched to a gene: 7. Germline values: CDR1 SGHAT, CDR2 FQNNGV. This CDR3 is built from 15 residues.

This chain connects TRBV13 to TRBJ1-1; a possible D gene is TRBD1 (6 bases). The CDR3 extends over 16 amino acids. Germline V gene sequence: CDR1 PRHDT, CDR2 FYEKMQ (reference sequence). Trimming took off 3 bases at V and 1 base at J, with 15 bases between the two ends. The CDR3 here is CASSFRQAGANTEAFF. The CDR3 region has the DNA TGTGCCAGCAGCTTCCGACAGGCGGGGGCGAACACTGAAGCTTTCTTT.

The V gene is TRBV3-1 (or the pseudogene TRBV3-2), the J gene TRBJ2-3; D might be TRBD2 (6 bases). The germline gives CDR1 LGHDT, CDR2 YNNKEL (reference sequence). V was pared by 0 bases and J by 4 bases, with 14 bases between. This CDR3 is 16 amino acids long. CDR3 nucleotides: TGTGCCAGCAGCCAAGACGGGCGGGGTCCCCCAGATACGCAGTATTTT. This gives the protein CASSQDGRGPPDTQYF.

This chain connects TRBV7-6 to TRBJ1-5; D is perhaps TRBD1 (5 bases). There are 15 residues in the CDR3. The germline CDR1 and CDR2 sequences are SGHVS and FNYEAQ. V shed 0 bases and J shed 1 base, with 7 bases lying between them. The CDR3 here is CASSLAWGSNQPQHF. Here the CDR3 DNA reads TGTGCCAGCAGCTTAGCGTGGGGCAGCAATCAGCCCCAGCATTTT.

A few counts support this clone. One end of the junction fails to match germline, which may point to a read error. The rearrangement links TRBV3-1 (or the pseudogene TRBV3-2) to TRBJ1-1; TRBD1 matches 7 bases. Germline assignment: CDR1 LGHDT and CDR2 YNNKEL (reference sequence). The CDR3 covers 13 residues. The CDR3 DNA reads as TGTGCCAGCAGTCAAGACAGGGCCACTGAAGCTTTCTTT. Its translation is CASSQDRATEAFF.